The subject of this entry is one TCR beta chain. Its matching antigen is unknown. The CDR3 length is 12 residues. After removal of 3 bases from V and 6 bases from J, the junction contained 4 bases not matched to a gene. Germline loops: CDR1 GTSNPN, CDR2 SVGIG (reference sequence). This sample stems from a study of cytomegalovirus exposure and HLA in healthy donors. PCR used 60 Vbeta primers and 13 Jbeta primers. Using immunoSEQ multiplex PCR, the repertoire was profiled, and TCRdb retains in-frame clones only, with some absent. Here the sample spans about 170,000 clones, about 76% being singletons. Points from the study as a whole: The classifier reportedly diagnosed cytomegalovirus status with high specificity and sensitivity. When the data were analyzed later, several of the most significant clusters appeared to be linked to common viral pathogens. Data from an earlier analysis indicated that most TCR beta V segments were productive either about 87% or about 30% of the time.

The sequenced sample consisted of PBMCs. The clonotype originates from a female donor in good health and CMV-seronegative. The rearrangement uses TRBV30 and TRBJ1-2; 7 nucleotides agree with TRBD1. CDR3 residues: CAWSGTVDGYTF. The CDR3 DNA reads as TGTGCCTGGAGCGGGACAGTCGATGGCTACACCTTC.